This is a list of T cell receptor beta chains from one sample in a study of shared clonotypes between healthy human individuals. Sequencing was performed with immunoSEQ multiplex PCR; in TCRdb, only in-frame clones are kept and a portion is missing. The sample holds about 1 million clones, about 70% seen once. Sequenced sample: memory CD4+ T cells sorted from blood. The receptors shown here come from a man aged 18 to 35 in good health. Both conserved end residues are trimmed from each CDR3.

j_call v_call cdr3_length cdr3_aa
TRBJ1-1 TRBV9 13 ASSAGTGGGKEAF
TRBJ1-1 TRBV19 13 ASMPGSFENTEAF
TRBJ1-3 TRBV4-3 14 ASSQDRGSVGNTIY
TRBJ2-3 TRBV9 14 ASSVEWGALTDTQY
TRBJ2-1 TRBV5-1 11 ASSTGGSNEQF
TRBJ2-2 TRBV4-3 17 ASSQALFGGTMNTGELF
TRBJ2-3 TRBV5-8 12 ASSPRTGSDTQY
TRBJ2-5 TRBV7-2 11 ASSLAGLETQY
TRBJ1-3 TRBV27 11 ASGTGILNTIY
TRBJ2-1 TRBV6-1 13 ASSTGSSTYNEQF
TRBJ1-3 TRBV18 13 ASSPSGYSGNTIY
TRBJ2-3 TRBV5-4 13 ASSLLGTRADTQY
TRBJ2-1 TRBV30 10 AWSGRYNEQF
TRBJ1-6 TRBV7-3 12 ASSLGTGGSPLH
TRBJ2-2 TRBV7-8 14 ASSSRRGQDAGELF
TRBJ2-2 TRBV5-6 12 ASSSYRAAGELF
TRBJ2-1 TRBV7-3 12 ASSLEQGLGEQF
TRBJ1-2 TRBV27 14 ASSYDRSGGFYGYT
TRBJ1-2 TRBV6-1 15 AISDSFTGQTNYGYT
TRBJ1-4 TRBV25-1 11 ASSVPGGEKLF
TRBJ1-2 TRBV21-1 13 ASSKGTGGRYGYT
TRBJ2-5 TRBV5-6 12 ASSLGLTRETQY